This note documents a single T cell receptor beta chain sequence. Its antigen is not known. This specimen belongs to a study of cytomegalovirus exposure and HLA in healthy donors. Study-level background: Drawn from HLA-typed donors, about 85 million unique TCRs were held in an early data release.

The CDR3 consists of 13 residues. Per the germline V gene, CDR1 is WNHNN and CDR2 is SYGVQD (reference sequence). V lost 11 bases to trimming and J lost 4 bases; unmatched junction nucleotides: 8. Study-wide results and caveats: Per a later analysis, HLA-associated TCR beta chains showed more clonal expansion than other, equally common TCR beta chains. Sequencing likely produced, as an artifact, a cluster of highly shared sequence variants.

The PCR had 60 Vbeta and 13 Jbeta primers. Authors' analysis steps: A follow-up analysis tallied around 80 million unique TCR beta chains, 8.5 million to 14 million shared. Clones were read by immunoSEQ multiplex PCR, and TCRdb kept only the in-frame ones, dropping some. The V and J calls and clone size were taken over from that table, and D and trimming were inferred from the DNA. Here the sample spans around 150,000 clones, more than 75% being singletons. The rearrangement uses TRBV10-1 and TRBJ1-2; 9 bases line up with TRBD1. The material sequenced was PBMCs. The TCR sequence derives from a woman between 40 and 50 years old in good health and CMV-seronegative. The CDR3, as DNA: TGCGCCTTCCGAACAGGGGGCTCCTATGGCTACACCTTC. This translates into CAFRTGGSYGYTF.